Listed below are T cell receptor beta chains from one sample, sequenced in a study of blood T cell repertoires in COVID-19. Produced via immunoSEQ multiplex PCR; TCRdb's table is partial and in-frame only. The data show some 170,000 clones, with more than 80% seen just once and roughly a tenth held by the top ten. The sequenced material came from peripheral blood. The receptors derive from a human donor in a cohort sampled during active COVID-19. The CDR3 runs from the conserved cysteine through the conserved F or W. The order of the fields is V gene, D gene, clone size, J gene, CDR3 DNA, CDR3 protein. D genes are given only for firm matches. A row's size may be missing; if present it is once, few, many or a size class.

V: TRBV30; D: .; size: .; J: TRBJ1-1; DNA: TGTGCCTGGTCACGGGAGAACACTGAAGCTTTCTTT; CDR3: CAWSRENTEAFF
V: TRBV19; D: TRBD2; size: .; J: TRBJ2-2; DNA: TGTGCCAGTAGTATAATGGGGACTAGCCCCCGGGAGCTGTTTTTT; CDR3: CASSIMGTSPRELFF
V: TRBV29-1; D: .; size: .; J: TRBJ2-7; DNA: TGCAGCGTTGGTCAGGGCAACTACGAGCAGTACTTC; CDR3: CSVGQGNYEQYF
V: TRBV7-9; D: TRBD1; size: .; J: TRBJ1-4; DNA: TGTGCCAGCAGCTTCTGGACAGGAGCTAATGAAAAACTGTTTTTT; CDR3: CASSFWTGANEKLFF
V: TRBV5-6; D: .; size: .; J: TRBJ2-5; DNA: TGTGCCAGCAGCTTGGCTCAGGCAGGGCAAGAGACCCAGTACTTC; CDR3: CASSLAQAGQETQYF
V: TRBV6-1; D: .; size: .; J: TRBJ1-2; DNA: TGTGCCAGCAGTGACAGGGGTTCGCTCTATGGCTACACCTTC; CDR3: CASSDRGSLYGYTF
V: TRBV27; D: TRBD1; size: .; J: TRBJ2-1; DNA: TGTGCCAGCAGTTTAGGACAGGGACCCTACAATGAGCAGTTCTTC; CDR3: CASSLGQGPYNEQFF
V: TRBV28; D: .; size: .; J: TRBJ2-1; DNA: TGTGCCACCGACAATGAGCAGTTCTTC; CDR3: CATDNEQFF
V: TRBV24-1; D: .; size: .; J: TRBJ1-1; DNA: TGTGCCACCCCCGGGGGGGGAGGGACTGAAGCTTTCTTT; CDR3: CATPGGGGTEAFF
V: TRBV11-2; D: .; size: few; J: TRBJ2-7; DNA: TGTGCCAGCAGCTTAATGGGGACAAACAGATACGAGCAGTACTTC; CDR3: CASSLMGTNRYEQYF
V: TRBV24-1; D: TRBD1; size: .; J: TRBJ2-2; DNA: TGTGCCACCAGTGGGCAGGGGGCAACAGACACCGGGGAGCTGTTTTTT; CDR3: CATSGQGATDTGELFF
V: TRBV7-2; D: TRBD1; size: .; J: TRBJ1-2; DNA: TGTGCCAGCAGCTTATCGGACAGGGGCTATGGCTACACCTTC; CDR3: CASSLSDRGYGYTF
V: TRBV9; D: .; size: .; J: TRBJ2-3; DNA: TGTGCCAGCAGCGCCCCAGTCAGGGGCGGATTAGATACGCAGTATTTT; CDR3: CASSAPVRGGLDTQYF
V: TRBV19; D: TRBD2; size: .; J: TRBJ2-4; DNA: TGTGCCAGTAGCCCCCTGGCTAGCGGAAACATTCAGTACTTC; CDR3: CASSPLASGNIQYF
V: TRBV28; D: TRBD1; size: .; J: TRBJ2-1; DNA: TGTGCCAGCCAGGGGGCCGAGGATGAGCAGTTCTTC; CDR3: CASQGAEDEQFF
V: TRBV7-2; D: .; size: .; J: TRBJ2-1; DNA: TGTGCCAGCAGCCTCAGTATTGAGCAGTTCTTC; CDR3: CASSLSIEQFF
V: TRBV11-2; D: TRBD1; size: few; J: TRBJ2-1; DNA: TGTGCCAGCAGCCCAAACCCAGGGGGCGCAAGTGAGCAGTTCTTC; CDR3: CASSPNPGGASEQFF
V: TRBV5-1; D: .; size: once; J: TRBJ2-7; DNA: TGCGCCAGCAGCTTGGAGGGGGAGCAGTACTTC; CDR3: CASSLEGEQYF
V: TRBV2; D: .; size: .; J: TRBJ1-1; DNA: TGTGCCAGCAGCAGGGATAGTCCTGAAGCTTTCTTT; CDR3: CASSRDSPEAFF
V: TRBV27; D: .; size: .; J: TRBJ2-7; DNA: TGTGCCCTTACCAGGTGCACCTACGAGCAGTACTTC; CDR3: CALTRCTYEQYF
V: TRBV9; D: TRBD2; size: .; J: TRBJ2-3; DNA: TGTGCCAGCAGCTCCCAAGCGGGGAGTAGCACAGATACGCAGTATTTT; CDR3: CASSSQAGSSTDTQYF
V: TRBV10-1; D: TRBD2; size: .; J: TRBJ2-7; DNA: TGCGCCAGCAGTGAAACTAGCGGGCCCCCCTACGAGCAGTACTTC; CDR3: CASSETSGPPYEQYF
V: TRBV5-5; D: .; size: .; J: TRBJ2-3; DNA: TGTGCCAGCAGCCCCGGGACGGCGGGGACCAACACAGATACGCAGTATTTT; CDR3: CASSPGTAGTNTDTQYF
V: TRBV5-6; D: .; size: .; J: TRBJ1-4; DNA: TGTGCCAGCAGCCCAACAGGGCGGGTATCGGGTGAAAAACTGTTTTTT; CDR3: CASSPTGRVSGEKLFF
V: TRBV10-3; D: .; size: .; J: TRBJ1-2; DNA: TGTGCCTCCCACGGCGGGATTAACTATGGCTACACCTTC; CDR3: CASHGGINYGYTF
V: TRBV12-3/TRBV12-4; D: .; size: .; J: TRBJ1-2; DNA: TGTGCCAGCAACGAACGCGGTAACTATGGCTACACCTTC; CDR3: CASNERGNYGYTF
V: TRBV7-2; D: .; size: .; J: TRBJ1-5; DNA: TGTGCCAGCAGCCTTGTCGGGGACAATCAGCCCCAGCATTTT; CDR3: CASSLVGDNQPQHF
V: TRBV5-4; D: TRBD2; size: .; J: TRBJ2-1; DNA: TGTGCCAGCAGCCCACTAGCGGGAGATCGTAATGAGCAGTTCTTC; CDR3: CASSPLAGDRNEQFF
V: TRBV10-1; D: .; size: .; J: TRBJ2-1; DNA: TGCGCCAGCAGTGACAATTACAATGAGCAGTTCTTC; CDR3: CASSDNYNEQFF
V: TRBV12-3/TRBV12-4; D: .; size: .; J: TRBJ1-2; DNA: TGTGCCAGCAGCCACCTCCGACAGAGCTACACCTTC; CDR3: CASSHLRQSYTF
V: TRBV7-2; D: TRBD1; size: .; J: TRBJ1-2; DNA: TGTGCCAGCAGCTCGAGTTACAGGGGGAGAGAAGGCTACACCTTC; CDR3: CASSSSYRGREGYTF
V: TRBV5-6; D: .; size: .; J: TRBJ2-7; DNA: TGTGCCAGCAGCTTGGATGGGGGAGGCCCCTACGAGCAGTACTTC; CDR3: CASSLDGGGPYEQYF
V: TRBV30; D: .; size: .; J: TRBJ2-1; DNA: TGTGCCTGGAGTGCCCAAGAACGGGGTGAGCAGTTCTTC; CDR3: CAWSAQERGEQFF
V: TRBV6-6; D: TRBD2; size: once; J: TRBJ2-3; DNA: TGTGCCAGCAGTGCGACTAGCGGGGGGATGTCAGATACGCAGTATTTT; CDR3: CASSATSGGMSDTQYF
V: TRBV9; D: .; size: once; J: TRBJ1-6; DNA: TGTGCCAGCAGCGAGGCACAGGGAAATTCACCCCTCCACTTT; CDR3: CASSEAQGNSPLHF
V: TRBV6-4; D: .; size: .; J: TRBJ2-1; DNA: TGTGCCAGCAGTGACCAGGGGTTTACCTACAATGAGCAGTTCTTC; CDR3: CASSDQGFTYNEQFF
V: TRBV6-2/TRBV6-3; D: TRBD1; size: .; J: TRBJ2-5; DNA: TGTGCCAGCAGTTACTGGAAGGACAGGGGGATTGGAGAGACCCAGTACTTC; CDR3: CASSYWKDRGIGETQYF
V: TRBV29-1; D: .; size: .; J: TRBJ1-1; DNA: TGCAGCGTTAGCTATGGAGGAGCTTTCTTT; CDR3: CSVSYGGAFF
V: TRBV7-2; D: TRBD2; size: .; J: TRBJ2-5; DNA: TGTGCCAGCAGCTTAGTTAGCGGGGGGGCGGAGACCCAGTACTTC; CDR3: CASSLVSGGAETQYF
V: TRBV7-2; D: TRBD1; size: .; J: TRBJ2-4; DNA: TGTGCCAGCAGCGAAGGGGACAGGGGTCGAGGTGTAGCCAAAAACATTCAGTACTTC; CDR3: CASSEGDRGRGVAKNIQYF
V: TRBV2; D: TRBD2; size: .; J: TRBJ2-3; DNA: TGTGCCAGCCCCCAGCGGGAGACAGATACGCAGTATTTT; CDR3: CASPQRETDTQYF
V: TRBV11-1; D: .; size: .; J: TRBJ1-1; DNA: TGTGCCAGCAGCCCTCAACAGGTCCTGGGCACTGAAGCTTTCTTT; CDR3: CASSPQQVLGTEAFF
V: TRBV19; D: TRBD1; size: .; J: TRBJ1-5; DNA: TGTGCCAGTAGTATAACAGGGGTGGATCAGCCCCAGCATTTT; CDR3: CASSITGVDQPQHF
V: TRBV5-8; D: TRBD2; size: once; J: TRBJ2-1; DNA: TGTGCCAGCAGCATCAGCCTAGCGGGAGTGTACAATGAGCAGTTCTTC; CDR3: CASSISLAGVYNEQFF
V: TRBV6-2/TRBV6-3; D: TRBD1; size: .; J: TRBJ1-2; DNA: TGTGCCAGCAGCCCGGACAGGGGATCACGCGGCGACTATGGCTACACCTTC; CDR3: CASSPDRGSRGDYGYTF
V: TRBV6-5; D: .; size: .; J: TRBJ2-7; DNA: TGTGCCAGCAGTTTTGGCCCGTACGAGCAGTACTTC; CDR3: CASSFGPYEQYF
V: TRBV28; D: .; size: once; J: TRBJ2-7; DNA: TGTGCCAGCAGTTGGCCCTCGGGTGACGCCTCCTACGAGCAGTACTTC; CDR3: CASSWPSGDASYEQYF
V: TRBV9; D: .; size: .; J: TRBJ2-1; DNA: TGTGCCAGCAGCCAGACCGGGACTGCCTACAATGAGCAGTTCTTC; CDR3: CASSQTGTAYNEQFF
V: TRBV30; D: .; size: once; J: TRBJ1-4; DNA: TGTGCTTTACAAAGCGGGGATTTTGAAAAACTGTTTTTT; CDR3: CALQSGDFEKLFF
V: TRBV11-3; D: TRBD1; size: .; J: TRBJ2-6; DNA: TGTGCCAGCAGCTTAGGGACAGGCTCCCCCTCTGGGGCCAACGTCCTGACTTTC; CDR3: CASSLGTGSPSGANVLTF
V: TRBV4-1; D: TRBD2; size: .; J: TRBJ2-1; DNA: TGCGCCAGCAGCTCCCGGGGGAGCGGGAGGAACAATGAGCAGTTCTTC; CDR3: CASSSRGSGRNNEQFF
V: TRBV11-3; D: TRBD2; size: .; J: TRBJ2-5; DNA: TGTGCCAGCAGCTCCGGACTAGCGGGGGAGACCCAGTACTTC; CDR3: CASSSGLAGETQYF
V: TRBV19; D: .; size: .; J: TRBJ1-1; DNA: TGTGCCAGTAGTATAGAGACCGGGAGGAGGAACACTGAAGCTTTCTTT; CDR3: CASSIETGRRNTEAFF
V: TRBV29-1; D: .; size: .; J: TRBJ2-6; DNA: TGCAGCGTTATGTGGGCATCTGGGGCCAACGTCCTGACTTTC; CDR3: CSVMWASGANVLTF
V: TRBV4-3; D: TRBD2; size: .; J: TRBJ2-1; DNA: TGCGCCAGCAGCCTTTCGACTAGCCGAAACTCCTACAATGAGCAGTTCTTC; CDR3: CASSLSTSRNSYNEQFF